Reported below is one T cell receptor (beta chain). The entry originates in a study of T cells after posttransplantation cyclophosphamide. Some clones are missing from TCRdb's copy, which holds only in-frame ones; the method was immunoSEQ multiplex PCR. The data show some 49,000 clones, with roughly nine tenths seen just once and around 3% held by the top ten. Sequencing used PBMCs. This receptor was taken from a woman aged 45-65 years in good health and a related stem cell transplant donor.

CDR3 sequence (DNA): TGTGCCAGTCGGGACTACTCTGTCTACGAGCAGTACTTC. This translates into CASRDYSVYEQYF. This rearrangement joins TRBV2 to TRBJ2-7; 7 positions agree with TRBD2. The CDR3 length is 13 residues. The V segment lost 9 bases and the J segment 3 bases; nucleotides outside the gene matches: 8. CDR1 and CDR2 (germline): SNHLY, FYNNEI.